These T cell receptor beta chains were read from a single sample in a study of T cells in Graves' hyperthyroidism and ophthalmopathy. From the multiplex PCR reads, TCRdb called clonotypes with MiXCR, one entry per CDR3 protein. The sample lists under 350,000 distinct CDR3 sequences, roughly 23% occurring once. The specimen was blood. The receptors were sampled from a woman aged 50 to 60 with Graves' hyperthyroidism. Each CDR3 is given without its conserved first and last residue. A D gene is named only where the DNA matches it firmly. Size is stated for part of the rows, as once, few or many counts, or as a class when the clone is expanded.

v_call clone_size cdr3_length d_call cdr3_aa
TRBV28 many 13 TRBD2 ASSLGTRGGETQY
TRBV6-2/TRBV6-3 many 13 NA ASSYSDTTTYEQY
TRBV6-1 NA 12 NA ASTKTQGHQPQH
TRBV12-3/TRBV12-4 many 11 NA ASSLRRAYEQY
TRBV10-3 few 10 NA AISGTFYEQY
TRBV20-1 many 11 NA SARDKRRDTQY
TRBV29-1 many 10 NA SVVTEAYEQY
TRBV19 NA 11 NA AGGGGHTGELF
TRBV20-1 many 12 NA SARRTPTTYEQY
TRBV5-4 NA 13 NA ASSLANQGYNEQF
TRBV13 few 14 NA VSSGGMNSYNSPLH
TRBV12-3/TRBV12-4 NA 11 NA ASSPGSSGGYT
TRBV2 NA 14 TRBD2 ASSGGTSGGTDTQY
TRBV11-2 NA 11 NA ASSSVGYPEQF
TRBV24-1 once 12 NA ATSTGLFNYGYT
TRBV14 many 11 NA ASSHEPDGELF
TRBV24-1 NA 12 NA ATSDRVYIGEQF
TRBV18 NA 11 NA ASSPRQGLETF
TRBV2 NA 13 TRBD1 ASSYEQGAREKLF
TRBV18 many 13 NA ASSKGAQGNQPQH
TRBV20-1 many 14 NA SARDKDLAPWGEQY
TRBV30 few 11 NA ASSRSANSPLH
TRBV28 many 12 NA ASSLRGPSYEQY
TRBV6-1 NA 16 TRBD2 ASRPPTGLAGDKDTQY
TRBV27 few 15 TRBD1 ASSPRGTGGPQGTQY
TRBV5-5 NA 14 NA ASSLDSSLAKNIQY
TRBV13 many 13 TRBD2 ASSSGGNSYNEQF
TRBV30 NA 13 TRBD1 AWSVLGTGFEKLF
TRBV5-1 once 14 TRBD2 ASSAGGGSSYNEQF
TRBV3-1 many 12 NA ASSKSGTSYEQY
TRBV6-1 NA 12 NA ASKRAETYNEQF
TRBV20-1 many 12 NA SASGSLSSYEQY
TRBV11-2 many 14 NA ASFGGAGASNQPQH
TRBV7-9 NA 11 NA ASSALVLDTQY
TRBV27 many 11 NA ASSFQGGQPQH
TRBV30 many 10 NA ASGYKAYEQY
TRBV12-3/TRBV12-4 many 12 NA ASNRGSGYNEQF
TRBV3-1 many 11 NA ASSQDPADTQY
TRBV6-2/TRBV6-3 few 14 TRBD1 ASRALNRGVGYGYT
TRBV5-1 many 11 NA ASSLDFVTEAF
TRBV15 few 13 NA ATSSQRYSNQPQH